The clone carrying this T cell receptor (beta chain) was counted a few times. Its antigen is unidentified. The data were taken from a study of response to subunit inactivated influenza vaccine. Germline lookup yields CDR1 LGHDT and CDR2 YNNKEL (reference sequence). CDR3 size: 15 residues. Trimming pared 4 bases from V and 3 bases from J, leaving 16 bases between. TCRdb reprocessed the RT-PCR reads with MiXCR, giving one entry per CDR3 protein. The table has 400,000 to 550,000 distinct CDR3 sequences, approximately 24% seen once. Overall study results and limits: Researchers suggested that each seasonal influenza vaccination recruits few new T cells.

This clonotype originated in a man aged 50 to 60 who received an inactivated influenza vaccine. The chain links TRBV3-1 to TRBJ2-7; D not certain. The sequenced sample was CD4+ T cells sorted from PBMCs, obtained 4 to 6 days after vaccination. CDR3 protein: CASSLAWTGGYEQYF. The CDR3 nucleotides read TGTGCCAGCAGCCTTGCTTGGACCGGTGGCTACGAGCAGTACTTC.